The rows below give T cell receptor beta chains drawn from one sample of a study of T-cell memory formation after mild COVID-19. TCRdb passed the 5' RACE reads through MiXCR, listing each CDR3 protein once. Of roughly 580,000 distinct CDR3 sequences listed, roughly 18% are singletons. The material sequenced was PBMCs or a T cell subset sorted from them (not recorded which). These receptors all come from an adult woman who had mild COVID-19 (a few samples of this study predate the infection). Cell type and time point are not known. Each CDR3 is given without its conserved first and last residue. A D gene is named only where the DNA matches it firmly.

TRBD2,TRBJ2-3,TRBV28,ASSLAGGGADTQY
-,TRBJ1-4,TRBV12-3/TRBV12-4,ASSSDRWREKLF
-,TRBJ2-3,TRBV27,ASGGGPTDTQY
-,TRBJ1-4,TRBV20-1,SARPYRGQYNEKLF
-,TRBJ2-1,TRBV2,ASRAERLGNSGEQF
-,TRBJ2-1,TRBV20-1,SASEGHYNEQF
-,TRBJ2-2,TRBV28,ASREGINTGELF
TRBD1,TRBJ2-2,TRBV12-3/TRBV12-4,ASYNRGQGGELF
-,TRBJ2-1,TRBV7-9,ASSPLSSYNEQF
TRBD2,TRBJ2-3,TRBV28,ASSKIAGMFTDTQY
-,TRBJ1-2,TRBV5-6,ASSSSFRRYGYT
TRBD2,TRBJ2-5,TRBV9,ASSVSSGEAEETQY
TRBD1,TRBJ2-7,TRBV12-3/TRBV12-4,ASSLGWRTGWR
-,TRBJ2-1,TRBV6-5,ASSGHTQGHEQF
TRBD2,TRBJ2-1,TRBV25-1,ASSEWRLGVAGVSYDEQF
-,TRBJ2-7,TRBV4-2,ASSQNSLFSYEQY
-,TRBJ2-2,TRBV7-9,ASRSKNTGELF
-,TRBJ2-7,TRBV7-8,ASSVELERASSYEQY
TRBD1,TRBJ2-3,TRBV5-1,ASSWGKTGTGTDTQY
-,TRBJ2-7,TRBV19,ASSTGTSSSYEQY
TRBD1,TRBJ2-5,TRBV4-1,ASSLGQGASETQY
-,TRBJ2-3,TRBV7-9,ASSSPLDYDTQY
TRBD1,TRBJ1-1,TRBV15,ATSRDVQGYTEAF
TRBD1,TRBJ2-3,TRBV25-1,ASSSGQPADTQY
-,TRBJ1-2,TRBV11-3,ASSPPSFYGYT
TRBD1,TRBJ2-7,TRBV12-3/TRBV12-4,ASSPPDRVYEQY
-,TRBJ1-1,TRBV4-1,ASSQDKGQLNTEAF
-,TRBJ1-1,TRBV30,AWTPSFYTEAF
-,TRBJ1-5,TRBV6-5,ASSMRKHQPQH